This T cell receptor beta chain was retrieved from a study of T cells in Graves' hyperthyroidism and ophthalmopathy. Overall study context: Any treatment followed the collection of peripheral blood at initial diagnosis.

This clonotype was observed at least ten times. The antigen is undetermined. Findings and limits, study-wide: Among clonotypes expanded in thyroid above 0.001, most were also found in blood. The model predicted ophthalmopathy a median roughly 6.3 months before onset.

This CDR3 region has 15 residues. Germline assignment: CDR1 SGHAT and CDR2 FQNNGV. The junction had 3 bases not matched to a gene; V was cut back by 2 bases and J by 5 bases. TCR beta CDR3 regions were amplified from RNA. An initial round of RT-PCR targeting the TCR CDR3 relied on the HTBI primer set. TCRdb analysed the multiplex PCR reads with MiXCR anew, one entry per CDR3 protein. Of roughly 180,000 distinct CDR3 sequences listed, more than 15% are singletons. Each diagnosis drew on symptoms, thyroxine, TRAb, thyroid ultrasound and orbital computed tomography findings. The receptor was isolated from a woman between 50 and 59 years old with Graves' hyperthyroidism. V is TRBV11-2 and J is TRBJ2-2, with 9 bases identical to TRBD1. Sequenced sample: blood. The CDR3 spells CASSLLTGGTGELFF. CDR3 coding DNA: TGTGCCAGCAGCTTATTGACAGGGGGTACCGGGGAGCTGTTTTTT.